This TCR beta chain was profiled in a study of T cell responses to AZD1222 COVID-19 vaccine. The CDR3 totals 17 residues. Trimming cost V 6 bases and J 0 bases; bases outside gene matches: 8. Germline V gene data show CDR1 as SNHLY and CDR2 as FYNNEI. Sequencing used immunoSEQ multiplex PCR; TCRdb keeps in-frame clones, though not all of them. The sample has approximately 190,000 clones, roughly 90% seen once. The chain recombines TRBV2 with TRBJ1-3; TRBD1 aligns across 10 bases. This clonotype was obtained from an adult in good health. Sample: peripheral blood, taken on day 0 of AZD1222 vaccination. Here the CDR3 reads CASRDRDRGSSGNTIYF. Written as DNA, the CDR3 is TGTGCCAGCAGGGACCGGGACAGGGGAAGCTCTGGAAACACCATATATTTT.